The 27 T cell receptor beta chains below come from one sample, sequenced in a study of tumor-infiltrating lymphocytes in primary liver carcinoma. Total RNA amounting to 450 to 550 ng was the source from which TCR beta cDNA was made with a constant-region primer. ARM-PCR was slightly modified, and three nested multiplex PCR rounds with it gave rise to the TCR beta libraries. Investigators reported that the first two PCR rounds, at approximately 11 cycles each, used TRBV1-TRBV30 forward primers with a C-beta reverse primer. In TCRdb, the multiplex PCR reads were re-called with MiXCR into one record per CDR3 protein. The table includes 90,000 to 100,000 distinct CDR3 sequences, around three quarters detected once. Co-extraction of RNA and DNA was performed on roughly 17-32 mg of unsorted bulk tissue. Sequencing was carried out using liver tumor tissue from sampling region 5. The sample's subset: tumor region T5, tumor centre. These TCRs come from a woman between 55 and 75 years old with primary liver carcinoma and hepatitis B virus infection.

Comments on this clonotype: A much larger clone is a single base away; this may be a read error. The chain has TRBV4-2 and TRBJ2-2, with D possibly TRBD2 on 5 matching bases. The V and J ends lost 6 bases and 3 bases respectively, with 17 bases between them. The CDR3 has 16 amino acids. Germline values: CDR1 LGHNA, CDR2 YNFKEQ. CDR3 sequence (DNA): TGTGCCAGCAGTCAGCAGGAGGCGCGAGACACCGGGGAGCTGTTTTTT. Translating it yields CASSQQEARDTGELFF.

This chain connects TRBV29-1 to TRBJ2-3; D possibly uses TRBD1 or TRBD2 (5 bases each). Germline CDR1 SQVTM, CDR2 ANQGSEA. V lost 8 bases to trimming and J lost 14 bases, with 20 bases between them. There are 11 residues in the CDR3. Here the CDR3 reads CSMAGRERAYF. The CDR3 DNA follows: TGCAGCATGGCGGGCAGGGAGAGAGCGTATTTT.

With respect to this clonotype: Sequence at one end of the junction differs from germline and may be a read error. The rearrangement joins TRBV6-6 to TRBJ2-1, with 10 bases aligning to TRBD2. CDR3 length: 14 amino acids. Germline CDR1 MNHNY, CDR2 SVGAGI (reference sequence). The CDR3 here is CASIIAGGNNEHLF. The CDR3 DNA reads TGTGCCAGCATTATAGCGGGAGGCAACAATGAGCATCTCTTC.

The gene calls are TRBV29-1 and TRBJ2-1; 13 bases map to TRBD2. This CDR3 has 14 residues. Looked up from germline, CDR1 is SQVTM and CDR2 is ANQGSEA. Trimming at V came to 7 bases and at J to 10 bases, leaving 10 bases not matched to a gene. The CDR3 is CSAAGTSGKYEQFF. The CDR3 nucleotides are TGCAGCGCTGCAGGGACTAGCGGGAAGTACGAGCAGTTCTTC.

About this clonotype itself: A much larger clone sits a single nucleotide away, making a read error possible. The V gene is TRBV6-5, the J gene TRBJ2-2; 8 nucleotides agree with TRBD2. There are 18 residues in the CDR3. The V gene's germline CDR1 is MNHEY and CDR2 SVGAGI. Here the CDR3 reads CASNYSREAHEYTGELFF. CDR3 in DNA: TGTGCCAGCAATTACTCGCGGGAGGCCCATGAGTACACCGGGGAGCTGTTTTTT.

In its sample, this clonotype was seen once. This could be a read error, since a much larger clone is one nucleotide away. The chain joins TRBV5-1 to TRBJ2-1; unclear D gene. This CDR3 has 12 residues. Trimming removed 6 bases at V and 5 bases at J, with 9 bases between. The germline V gene encodes CDR1 SGHRS and CDR2 YFSETQ. The CDR3 DNA follows: TGCGCCAGCAACGCCGACCACAATGAGCAGTTCTTC. It translates to CASNADHNEQFF.

Concerning this clonotype: One end of the junction fails to match germline, which may point to a read error. The chain carries TRBV11-2 and TRBJ2-4; D perhaps matches TRBD1 (5 bases). CDR3 length equals 15 residues. Germline V gives CDR1 SGHAT, CDR2 FQNNGV. The CDR3 DNA reads TGTGTCAGCAGCTTAAGGTTGACAGCCAAAAACATCCAGTACTTC. Its translation: CVSSLRLTAKNIQYF.

A word on this clonotype: A much larger clone differs from this one at a single base, so this may be a read error. This rearrangement joins TRBV5-5 to TRBJ2-3; D remains ambiguous. V gave up 1 base and J gave up 0 bases, with 9 bases separating them. Germline assignment: CDR1 SGHKS and CDR2 YYEKEE (reference sequence). CDR3 size: 15 residues. CDR3 sequence: CASSLLVISTDTQYF. DNA of the CDR3: TGTGCCAGCAGCTTGCTGGTGATTAGCACAGATACGCAGTATTTT.

This chain connects TRBV2 to TRBJ1-5; TRBD1 aligns across 9 bases. V gave up 4 bases and J gave up 1 base; unmatched junction bases: 2. Germline CDR1 SNHLY, CDR2 FYNNEI. The CDR3 contains 15 residues. DNA for the CDR3: TGTGCCAGCAGTGCGGGGACAGGGAGCAATCAGCCCCAGCATTTT. Amino acid sequence: CASSAGTGSNQPQHF.

V usage is TRBV11-1 and J usage is TRBJ2-1, with TRBD2 identical over 8 bases. This CDR3 has 15 residues. Looked up from germline, CDR1 is SGHAT and CDR2 is FQDESV (reference sequence). Trimming took 10 bases from V and 7 from J; bases not matched to a gene: 15. CDR3 bases: TGTGCCAACACGGGCCCCCATATAGCGGGGAATGAGCAGTTCTTC. Translation gives CANTGPHIAGNEQFF. The variable domain in full, with the rest retrieved from reference TRBV11-1 and TRBJ2-1, is EAEVAQSPRYKITEKSQAVAFWCDPISGHATLYWYRQILGQGPELLVQFQDESVVDDSQLPKDRFSAERLKGVDSTLKIQPAELGDSAMYLCANTGPHIAGNEQFFGPGTRLTVL.

A note on this clonotype: This may arise from a read error, as a much more abundant clone is one base away. The chain uses TRBV28 and TRBJ2-7, with 16 bases matching TRBD2. Germline assignment: CDR1 MDHEN and CDR2 SYDVKM. This CDR3 contains 16 residues. Trimming at V came to 5 bases and at J to 5 bases, leaving 6 bases not matched to a gene. The CDR3 DNA reads as TGTGCCAGCAGTCTAACGGGACTAGCGGGAGGGGACGAGCAGTACTTC. Residues: CASSLTGLAGGDEQYF.

In its sample, this clonotype was seen once. The chain joins TRBV6-4 to TRBJ2-3; 8 bases align to TRBD2. The ends lost 7 bases at V and 2 bases at J; junction bases unmatched: 11. The CDR3 is 16 amino acids. The germline gives CDR1 MRHNA, CDR2 SNTAGT. CDR3 region: CASNESSGSNTDTQYF. In DNA form, the CDR3 reads TGTGCCAGCAATGAGTCTAGCGGGTCTAACACAGATACGCAGTATTTT.

With regard to this clonotype: No conserved phenylalanine or tryptophan is present at the end of the CDR3, so a read error is the likely explanation. DNA for the CDR3: TGTGCTAGCAGCTTAGATCCGATCAGGGTGCTGCGCTATGGCTACACCTCC. This encodes CASSLDPIRVLRYGYTS. The genes are TRBV11-2 and TRBJ1-2, with a possible D match to TRBD1 (5 bases). The length of the CDR3 is 17 residues. Per the germline V gene, CDR1 is SGHAT and CDR2 is FQNNGV.

This clonotype was found many times. The chain has TRBV7-9 and TRBJ2-5; D unresolved. There are 12 residues in the CDR3. The germline V gene encodes CDR1 SEHNR and CDR2 FQNEAQ (reference sequence). V was cut by 0 bases and J by 5 bases, with 4 bases left in between. The CDR3 sequence: CASSLASETQYF. DNA of the CDR3: TGTGCCAGCAGCTTAGCGTCCGAGACCCAGTACTTC.

The chain recombines TRBV10-3 with TRBJ2-5; 11 nucleotides align to TRBD2. The germline V gene encodes CDR1 ENHRY and CDR2 SYGVKD. The CDR3 has 13 residues. With 10 bases clipped from V and 4 bases from J, the junction kept 5 bases outside the gene matches. CDR3 bases: TGTGCCAGCGGGACTAGCGGAGGAGAGACCCAGTACTTC. This sequence encodes CASGTSGGETQYF.

The rearrangement links TRBV12-3 or TRBV12-4 to TRBJ1-1; D unclear. Trimming removed 6 bases from V and 1 base from J, with 15 bases in between. The CDR3 is 15 amino acids. CDR3 sequence (DNA): TGTGCCAGCAGACCGATACTGGGGAAGAACACTGAAGCTTTCTTT. Translated: CASRPILGKNTEAFF.

Concerning this clonotype itself: The junction departs from germline at one end; a sequencing error may be responsible. This chain connects TRBV5-1 to TRBJ1-1; D gene ambiguous. CDR1 is SGHRS, CDR2 YFSETQ, per germline. This CDR3 has 12 amino acids. CDR3 in DNA: TGCGCCAGCAGCTTGGGGAACATTGAAGCTTTCTTT. Its protein product is CASSLGNIEAFF.

Details on this clonotype: The junction departs from the called germline gene at one end, perhaps through a read error. The chain combines TRBV11-1 with TRBJ2-7; perhaps TRBD2 as D (6 bases). The CDR3 sequence is 15 residues long. Germline loops: CDR1 SGHAT, CDR2 FQDESV (reference sequence). The CDR3 reads CATSPRTAGLRERYF. For the CDR3, the DNA is TGTGCCACCAGCCCTCGGACTGCAGGACTACGCGAGCGGTACTTC.

The chain has TRBV28 and TRBJ1-2; the D is unclear. Germline assignment: CDR1 MDHEN and CDR2 SYDVKM. The CDR3 is made up of 15 amino acids. V lost 1 base to trimming and J lost 6 bases, with 15 bases between them. The CDR3 spells CASSLSGVWVDGYTF. CDR3 in DNA: TGTGCCAGCAGTTTATCTGGGGTGTGGGTGGATGGCTACACCTTC.

On this clonotype itself: The final CDR3 position lacks the conserved phenylalanine or tryptophan, pointing to a likely read error. Because the CDR3's place on the DNA is in doubt, the DNA is left out and the CDR3 is given as listed by TCRdb. The V call is TRBV6-6, the J call TRBJ1-3; the table's D call, TRBD1, was not checked against the DNA. The germline V gene encodes CDR1 MNHNY and CDR2 SVGAGI (reference sequence). Inclusive of both ends, the CDR3 amounts to 12 amino acids. CDR3 in amino acids: CASSRTGTAMYI.

This clonotype has just a few counts. A read error may account for a junction end that differs from germline. The rearrangement links TRBV30 to TRBJ1-1; D call uncertain. Germline V gene lookup returns CDR1 GTSNPN and CDR2 SVGIG (reference sequence). The CDR3 has 13 residues. CDR3 protein: CAWSVLGSTGAFF. Here the CDR3 DNA reads TGTGCCTGGAGTGTACTGGGGTCCACTGGAGCTTTCTTT.

This clonotype turned up a few times. The chain employs TRBV6-6 and TRBJ1-5; TRBD1 might be the D (6 bases). With the DNA end fitting TRBJ2-3 better, the J assignment may be wrong. The CDR3 has 15 amino acids. Germline V gives CDR1 MNHNY, CDR2 SVGAGI (reference sequence). The CDR3 DNA is TGTGCCAGCAGAGGACAGTGTCTAAGCAATCAGCCCCAGTATTTT. This gives the protein CASRGQCLSNQPQYF.

In its sample, this clonotype was seen many times. This chain connects TRBV5-4 to TRBJ2-3; D not resolved. Trimming shortened V by 7 bases and J by 0 bases, and 18 bases separated the two germline ends. CDR1 is SGHNT, CDR2 YYREEE, per germline (reference sequence). The CDR3 covers 16 residues. Here the CDR3 reads CASYNRLTSSTDTQYF. The CDR3 nucleotides read TGTGCCAGCTATAACAGACTTACCTCTAGCACAGATACGCAGTATTTT.

The J gene is TRBJ2-7, the V gene TRBV6-2 or TRBV6-3, with TRBD1 matching over 8 bases. The V gene's germline CDR1 is MNHEY and CDR2 SVGEGT. CDR3 length: 14 residues. The V segment lost 8 bases and the J segment 6 bases; nucleotides outside the gene matches: 12. Written as DNA, the CDR3 is TGTGCCAGCCAGATGGCCGGTACAGGGGGCGAGCAGTACTTC. Translated: CASQMAGTGGEQYF.

Comments on this clonotype: The conserved phenylalanine or tryptophan is not found at the CDR3 terminus, so this likely reflects a read error. This chain joins TRBV6-5 and TRBJ2-7; perhaps D is TRBD1 or TRBD2 (6 bases each). The CDR3 sequence is 13 residues long. The germline V and J ends were trimmed by 6 bases and 4 bases, with 13 bases remaining between them. Germline V CDR1 and CDR2: MNHEY, SVGAGI. CDR3: CASRTGAAYEQYL. DNA of the CDR3: TGTGCCAGCAGAACGGGGGCCGCATACGAGCAGTACCTC.

This clonotype has ten or more counts. This chain connects TRBV6-5 to TRBJ2-1, with TRBD1 matching 7 bases. J gave up 4 bases and V 4 bases, and 7 bases lay outside the gene matches. Germline CDR1 is MNHEY and CDR2 is SVGAGI. CDR3 size: 15 residues. Here the CDR3 reads CASSLQGQLYNEQFF. The CDR3 DNA is TGTGCCAGCAGTTTACAGGGACAGTTATACAATGAGCAGTTCTTC.

The J gene is TRBJ2-3, the V gene TRBV7-9; no clear D gene. The germline V gene encodes CDR1 SEHNR and CDR2 FQNEAQ (reference sequence). V gave up 7 bases and J gave up 6 bases, with 8 bases separating them. This CDR3 region has 11 residues. The CDR3 here is CASNFRDTQYF. The CDR3 DNA reads as TGTGCCAGCAACTTCCGGGATACGCAGTATTTT.